This T cell receptor beta chain is drawn from a study of cytomegalovirus exposure and HLA in healthy donors. About the research overall: Out of about 179 million T cells, an earlier analysis found roughly 100 million unique TCR beta sequences in total. Study findings and constraints: Presence/absence analyses assumed roughly uniform sequencing depth across donors, which may not hold. Some TCR beta chains (164 of them) were listed as cytomegalovirus-associated.

The PCR was carried out with 60 Vbeta primers and 13 Jbeta primers. The method was immunoSEQ multiplex PCR; TCRdb's version includes in-frame clones alone and lacks a portion of them. The sample has roughly 120,000 clones; roughly 74% are singletons. Only a few counts were recorded for this clone. Its cognate antigen is unknown. Germline-derived CDR1 and CDR2 are SGHVS and FQNEAQ. V was clipped by 3 bases and J by 1 base, with 19 bases between them. CDR3 length equals 18 residues. The sequenced sample was PBMCs. This TCR was sampled from a man aged 35-49 years in good health and CMV-seropositive. This chain joins TRBV7-8 and TRBJ2-1; D might be TRBD2 (7 bases). CDR3: CASSLVITRGRSYNEQFF. For the CDR3, the DNA is TGTGCCAGCAGCTTGGTTATTACGCGGGGGCGATCCTACAATGAGCAGTTCTTC.